The 8 T cell receptor beta chains listed next were all sequenced from one sample in a study of long-term antiretroviral therapy in people with HIV (dated 2022 in TCRdb). Sequencing of the TRB variable region was done with the immunoSEQ hsTCRB v3.0 assay at survey level resolution. TCRdb took this table from immuneACCESS and kept in-frame rearrangements with V and J called. Such tables lack part of the clones; where checked against another copy, unresolved V genes explain under half of the gap, and the rest is unexplained. The sample records 15,000 to 25,000 clones, roughly nine tenths of which are singletons. The top ten clonotypes cover over 7.5% of the sample. The specimen comprised unsorted PBMCs, sampled approximately 4.2 years before starting antiretroviral therapy. The source of these receptors is a woman aged 25-40 years with HIV.

In DNA, the CDR3 is TGTGCCAGCAGCCCGGCGACAGGGTTCAATGAGCAGTTCTTC. Translation: CASSPATGFNEQFF. V gene TRBV9 combines with J gene TRBJ2-1; TRBD1 matches at 7 bases. The CDR3 extends over 14 amino acids. Trimming cost V 4 bases and J 6 bases; bases outside gene matches: 7. The V gene's germline CDR1 is SGDLS and CDR2 YYNGEE.

The chain joins TRBV4-3 to TRBJ1-6; 8 bases agree with TRBD1. V trimming: 0 bases; J trimming: 6 bases; junction bases outside the gene matches: 13. CDR1 and CDR2 from the germline V gene are LGHNA and YSLEER. This CDR3 has 19 residues. Here the CDR3 reads CASSQDIPRTGLLNSPLHF. CDR3 in DNA: TGCGCCAGCAGCCAAGATATCCCCCGGACAGGGCTCCTTAATTCACCCCTCCACTTT.

The chain recombines TRBV6-6 with TRBJ2-5, with 9 bases aligning to TRBD1. The CDR3 contains 16 residues. Trimming took 7 bases from V and 5 from J; bases not matched to a gene: 14. Germline loops: CDR1 MNHNY, CDR2 SVGAGI (reference sequence). CDR3: CASNLVSGTGPETQYF. The CDR3 nucleotides are TGTGCCAGCAACCTAGTATCCGGGACAGGGCCGGAGACCCAGTACTTC.

The chain links TRBV7-9 to TRBJ2-7, with 7 positions matching TRBD2. The CDR3 sequence is 15 residues long. Germline loops: CDR1 SEHNR, CDR2 FQNEAQ (reference sequence). Trimming removed 2 bases from V and 2 bases from J; junction bases left unmatched: 6. For the CDR3, the DNA is TGTGCCAGCAGCTTACGGGGGGACTGGACCTACGAGCAGTACTTC. This translates into CASSLRGDWTYEQYF.

The chain combines TRBV27 with TRBJ2-7; D is uncertain. The CDR3 has 13 amino acids. V dropped 2 bases and J dropped 1 base, with 6 bases sitting between them. The V gene's germline CDR1 is MNHEY and CDR2 SMNVEV (reference sequence). The CDR3 nucleotides are TGTGCCAGCAGTTTAGGCAGGTCCTACGAGCAGTACTTC. This translates into CASSLGRSYEQYF.

V usage is TRBV6-5 and J usage is TRBJ1-1, with D perhaps TRBD1 (6 bases). Germline lookup yields CDR1 MNHEY and CDR2 SVGAGI. The CDR3 extends over 13 amino acids. V was trimmed by 4 bases and J by 3 bases, leaving 9 bases between them. CDR3 sequence reads: CASSSRTDTEAFF. CDR3 coding DNA: TGTGCCAGCAGTTCTCGGACAGACACTGAAGCTTTCTTT.

V is TRBV2 and J is TRBJ2-3, with TRBD1 matching over 11 bases. The CDR3 extends over 15 amino acids. Germline V CDR1 and CDR2: SNHLY, FYNNEI. The V and J ends lost 4 bases and 4 bases, in that order; junction bases with no gene match: 4. Here the CDR3 reads CASSVSGQGADTQYF. CDR3 DNA: TGTGCCAGCAGTGTCTCGGGACAGGGGGCAGATACGCAGTATTTT.

This rearrangement joins TRBV5-1 to TRBJ1-4; D ambiguous. The CDR3 consists of 15 residues. V was shortened by 3 bases and J by 5 bases, with 14 bases between the two germline ends. From germline, CDR1 is SGHRS and CDR2 YFSETQ. The CDR3 DNA reads as TGCGCCAGCAGCTCCTCCCCCGACCGAAATGAAAAACTGTTTTTT. This gives the protein CASSSSPDRNEKLFF. The full variable domain, in which reference TRBV5-1 and TRBJ1-4 provide the parts outside the CDR3, is KAGVTQTPRYLIKTRGQQVTLSCSPISGHRSVSWYQQTPGQGLQFLFEYFSETQRNKGNFPGRFSGRQFSNSRSEMNVSTLELGDSALYLCASSSSPDRNEKLFFGSGTQLSVL.